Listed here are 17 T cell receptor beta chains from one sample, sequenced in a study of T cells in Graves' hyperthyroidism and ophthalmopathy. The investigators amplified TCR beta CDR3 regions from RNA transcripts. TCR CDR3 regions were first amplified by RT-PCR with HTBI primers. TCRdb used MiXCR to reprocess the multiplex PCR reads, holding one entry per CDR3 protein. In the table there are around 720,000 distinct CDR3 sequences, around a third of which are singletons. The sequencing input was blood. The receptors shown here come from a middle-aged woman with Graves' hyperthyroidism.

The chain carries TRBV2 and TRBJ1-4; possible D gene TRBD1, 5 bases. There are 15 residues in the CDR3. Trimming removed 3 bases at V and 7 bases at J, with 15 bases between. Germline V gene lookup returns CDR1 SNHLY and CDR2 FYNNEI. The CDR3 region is CASSEVWQGIEKLFF. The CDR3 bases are TGTGCCAGCAGTGAGGTTTGGCAGGGTATTGAAAAACTGTTTTTT.

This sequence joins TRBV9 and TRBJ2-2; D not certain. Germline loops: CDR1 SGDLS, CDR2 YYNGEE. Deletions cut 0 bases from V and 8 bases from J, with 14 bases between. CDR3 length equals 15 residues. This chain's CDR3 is CASSVAPGSEGELFF. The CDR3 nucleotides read TGTGCCAGCAGCGTAGCGCCAGGTTCTGAGGGGGAGCTGTTTTTT.

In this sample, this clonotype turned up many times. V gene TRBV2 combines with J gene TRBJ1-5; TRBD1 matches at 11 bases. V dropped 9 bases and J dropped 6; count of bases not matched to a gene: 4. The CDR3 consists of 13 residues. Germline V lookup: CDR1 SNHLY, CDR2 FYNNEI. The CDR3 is CASMDRGLQPQHF. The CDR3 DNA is TGTGCCAGTATGGACAGGGGGCTTCAGCCCCAGCATTTT.

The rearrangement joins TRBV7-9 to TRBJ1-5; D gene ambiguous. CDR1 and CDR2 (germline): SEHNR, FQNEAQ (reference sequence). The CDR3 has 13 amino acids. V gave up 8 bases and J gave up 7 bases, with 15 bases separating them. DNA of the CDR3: TGTGCCAGCCGGGGAGAGGGCGGGCAGCCCCAGCATTTT. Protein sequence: CASRGEGGQPQHF.

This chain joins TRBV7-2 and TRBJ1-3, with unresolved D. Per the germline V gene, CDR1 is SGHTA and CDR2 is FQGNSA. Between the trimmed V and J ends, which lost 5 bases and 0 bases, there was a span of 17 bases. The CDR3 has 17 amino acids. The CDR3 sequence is CASSATAGFYSGNTIYF. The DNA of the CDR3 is TGTGCCAGCAGCGCAACAGCCGGGTTCTACTCTGGAAACACCATATATTTT.

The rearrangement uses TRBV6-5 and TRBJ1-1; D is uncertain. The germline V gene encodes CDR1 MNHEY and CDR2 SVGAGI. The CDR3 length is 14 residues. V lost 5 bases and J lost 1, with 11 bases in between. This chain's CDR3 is CASSPSVSNTEAFF. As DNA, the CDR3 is TGTGCCAGCAGTCCCTCGGTCTCGAACACTGAAGCTTTCTTT.

DNA of the CDR3: TGCAGCGTTGAGACGGACGGCACCTTCTACGAGCAGTACTTC. Translation: CSVETDGTFYEQYF. The chain recombines TRBV29-1 with TRBJ2-7; D call uncertain. Between the trimmed V and J ends, which lost 3 bases and 3 bases, there was a span of 15 bases. Germline CDR1 is SQVTM and CDR2 is ANQGSEA. CDR3 length equals 14 residues.

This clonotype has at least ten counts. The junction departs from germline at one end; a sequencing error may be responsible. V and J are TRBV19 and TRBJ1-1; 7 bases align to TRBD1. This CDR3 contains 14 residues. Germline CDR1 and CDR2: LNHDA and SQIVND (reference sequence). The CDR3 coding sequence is TGTGCCAGTAAAATTGGGACAGCGAACGCTGAAGCTTTCTTT. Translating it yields CASKIGTANAEAFF.

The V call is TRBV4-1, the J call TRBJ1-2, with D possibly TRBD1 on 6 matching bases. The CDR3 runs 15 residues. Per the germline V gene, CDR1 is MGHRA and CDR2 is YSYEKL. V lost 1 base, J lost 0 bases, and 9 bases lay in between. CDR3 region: CASSQVTGPNYGYTF. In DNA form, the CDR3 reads TGCGCCAGCAGCCAAGTGACAGGCCCTAACTATGGCTACACCTTC.

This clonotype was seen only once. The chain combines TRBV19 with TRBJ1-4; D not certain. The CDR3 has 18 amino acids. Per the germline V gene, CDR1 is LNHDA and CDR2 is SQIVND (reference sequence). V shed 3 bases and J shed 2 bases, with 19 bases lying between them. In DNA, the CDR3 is TGTGCCAGTAGTATGTTGTCAGACGGGCGGCCTACTAATGAAAAACTGTTTTTT. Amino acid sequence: CASSMLSDGRPTNEKLFF.

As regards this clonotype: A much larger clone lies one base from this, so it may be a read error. Here the CDR3 reads CASTDGQILYSPLHF. The CDR3, as DNA: TGTGCCAGCACAGATGGACAGATATTATATTCACCCCTCCACTTT. The chain joins TRBV2 to TRBJ1-6; maybe TRBD1 (6 bases). The CDR3 loop spans 15 amino acids. Germline CDR1 is SNHLY and CDR2 is FYNNEI. Trimming cost V 7 bases and J 8 bases, with 18 bases left between them. Full variable domain (missing parts from reference TRBV2 and TRBJ1-6): EPEVTQTPSHQVTQMGQEVILRCVPISNHLYFYWYRQILGQKVEFLVSFYNNEISEKSEIFDDQFSVERPDGSNFTLKIRSTKLEDSAMYFCASTDGQILYSPLHFGNGTRLTVT.

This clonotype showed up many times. The CDR3 DNA follows: TGTGCCAGCAGCACGAGACAAGAGACTGAAGCTTTCTTT. Protein: CASSTRQETEAFF. The gene calls are TRBV7-9 and TRBJ1-1, with D hard to call. V lost 5 bases, J lost 5 bases, and 12 bases lay in between. Germline CDR1 SEHNR, CDR2 FQNEAQ (reference sequence). This CDR3 spans 13 amino acids.

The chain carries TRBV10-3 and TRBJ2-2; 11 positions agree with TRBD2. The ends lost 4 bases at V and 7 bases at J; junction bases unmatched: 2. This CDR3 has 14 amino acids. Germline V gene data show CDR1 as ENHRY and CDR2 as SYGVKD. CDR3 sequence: CAISGGLAGGELFF. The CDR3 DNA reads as TGTGCCATCAGTGGAGGACTAGCGGGCGGGGAGCTGTTTTTT.

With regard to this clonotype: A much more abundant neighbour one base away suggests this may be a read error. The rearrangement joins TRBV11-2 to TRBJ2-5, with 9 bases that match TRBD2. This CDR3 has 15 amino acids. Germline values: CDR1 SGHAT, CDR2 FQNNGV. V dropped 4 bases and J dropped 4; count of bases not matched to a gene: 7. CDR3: CASSWGGRARETQYF. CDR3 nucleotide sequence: TGTGCCAGCAGCTGGGGCGGGAGGGCCCGAGAGACCCAGTACTTC.

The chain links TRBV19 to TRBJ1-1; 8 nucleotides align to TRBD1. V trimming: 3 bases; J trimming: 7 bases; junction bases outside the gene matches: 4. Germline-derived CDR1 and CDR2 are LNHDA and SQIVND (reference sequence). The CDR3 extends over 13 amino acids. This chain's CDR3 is CASSIGQGIEAFF. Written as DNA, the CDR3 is TGTGCCAGTAGTATCGGACAGGGTATTGAAGCTTTCTTT.

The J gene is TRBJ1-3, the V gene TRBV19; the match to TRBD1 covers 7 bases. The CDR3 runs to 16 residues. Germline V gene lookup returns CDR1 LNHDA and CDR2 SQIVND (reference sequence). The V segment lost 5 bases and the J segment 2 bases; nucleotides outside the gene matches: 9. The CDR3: CASSSRQGGPGNTIYF. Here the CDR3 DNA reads TGTGCCAGTAGTTCGCGACAGGGAGGTCCTGGAAACACCATATATTTT. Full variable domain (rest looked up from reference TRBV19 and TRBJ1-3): DGGITQSPKYLFRKEGQNVTLSCEQNLNHDAMYWYRQDPGQGLRLIYYSQIVNDFQKGDIAEGYSVSREKKESFPLTVTSAQKNPTAFYLCASSSRQGGPGNTIYFGEGSWLTVV.

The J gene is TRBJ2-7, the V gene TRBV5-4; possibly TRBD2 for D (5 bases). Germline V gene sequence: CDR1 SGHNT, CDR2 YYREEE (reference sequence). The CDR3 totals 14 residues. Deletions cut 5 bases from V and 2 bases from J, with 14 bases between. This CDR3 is CASRRLSAAYEQYF. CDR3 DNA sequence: TGTGCCAGCAGGCGACTTAGCGCCGCCTACGAGCAGTACTTC.